This TCR beta chain was sequenced for a study of T cell responses to AZD1222 COVID-19 vaccine. Assay: immunoSEQ multiplex PCR; the TCRdb copy retains only in-frame clones and omits some. The sample lists 150,000 to 200,000 clones, roughly 91% seen once, with less than 6.5% in the top ten. Trimming took 6 bases from V and 0 from J; bases not matched to a gene: 5. CDR1 MNHEY and CDR2 SVGAGI come from the germline V gene. This CDR3 is built from 15 residues. About this clone itself: Its antigen is not identified.

Study-level findings and limits: At study baseline, merely five or six AZD1222 recipients were seropositive. The CD4 TCRs associated with vaccination extended across spike and predominated at 160-218 and 743-854.

The specimen comprised peripheral blood, sampled 28 days after the second AZD1222 dose. The chain couples TRBV6-5 to TRBJ2-7, with TRBD2 identical over 10 bases. This receptor was identified in an adult who received the AZD1222 COVID-19 vaccine. For the CDR3, the DNA is TGTGCCAGCAGGGGCGAGCGGGGGGGCTCCTACGAGCAGTACTTC. It codes for CASRGERGGSYEQYF.